These 17 T cell receptor beta chains were all obtained from the same sample, sequenced in a study of T cells in Graves' hyperthyroidism and ophthalmopathy. Authors of the study amplified TCR beta CDR3 regions from RNA transcripts. The TCR CDR3 was amplified in a first-round RT-PCR using the HTBI primer set. TCRdb re-derived calls from the multiplex PCR reads in MiXCR, one entry per CDR3 protein. The data show 500,000 to 600,000 distinct CDR3 sequences, around 43% seen once. Input material: peripheral blood or thyroid tissue (not recorded which). All receptors derive from an adult woman with Graves' disease, either hyperthyroidism or ophthalmopathy (not recorded which).

The chain joins TRBV2 to TRBJ1-5; 10 bases fit TRBD1. The J segment lost 5 bases and the V segment lost 8 bases, leaving 3 bases of the junction unmatched. Germline V gives CDR1 SNHLY, CDR2 FYNNEI. This CDR3 is built from 13 residues. The DNA of the CDR3 is TGTGCCAGCCAGGACAGGGGGGATCAGCCCCAGCATTTT. The encoded protein is CASQDRGDQPQHF.

The gene calls are TRBV29-1 and TRBJ1-3; possibly TRBD1 for D (6 bases). The CDR3 length is 17 residues. With 7 bases removed from V and 0 bases from J, the gap between germline ends came to 22 bases. Germline V CDR1 and CDR2: SQVTM, ANQGSEA. The CDR3 is CSGKGHLNTNSGNTIYF. CDR3 bases: TGCAGCGGGAAGGGACATCTGAACACCAACTCTGGAAACACCATATATTTT.

This clonotype was observed a single time. V gene TRBV7-9 combines with J gene TRBJ2-5, with 8 nucleotides matching TRBD1. CDR3 length: 16 residues. The J segment lost 5 bases and the V segment lost 5 bases, leaving 13 bases of the junction unmatched. Looked up from germline, CDR1 is SEHNR and CDR2 is FQNEAQ (reference sequence). The CDR3 here is CASSLAYRGKWETQYF. CDR3 in DNA: TGTGCCAGCAGCCTCGCGTACAGGGGGAAGTGGGAGACCCAGTACTTC.

This clonotype was detected only a few times. The CDR3 spells CASTPGTGLAGELFF. The CDR3 region has the DNA TGTGCCAGCACCCCGGGGACAGGGTTGGCCGGGGAGCTGTTTTTT. The rearrangement uses TRBV6-1 and TRBJ2-2, with TRBD1 matching 9 bases. J lost 6 bases, V lost 7 bases, and 9 bases had no gene match. This CDR3 region has 15 residues. Germline V CDR1 and CDR2: MNHNS, SASEGT.

Here the CDR3 DNA reads TGTGCCAGCAGCTTAGCCAGGGCTCAGACCCAGTACTTC. Residues: CASSLARAQTQYF. J is TRBJ2-5 and V is TRBV7-7; TRBD1 is a possible D gene (5 bases). CDR1 and CDR2 from the germline V gene are SSHAT and FNYEAQ (reference sequence). CDR3 length: 13 residues. V dropped 0 bases and J dropped 6 bases, with 8 bases sitting between them.

V gene TRBV10-3 combines with J gene TRBJ2-5; TRBD1 matches 9 bases. The CDR3 extends over 15 amino acids. The germline CDR1 and CDR2 sequences are ENHRY and SYGVKD. V trimming: 6 bases; J trimming: 5 bases; junction bases outside the gene matches: 10. The DNA for the CDR3 is TGTGCCATCAGGGGACAGGGAAACGACTATGAGACCCAGTACTTC. Protein product: CAIRGQGNDYETQYF.

The chain has TRBV20-1 and TRBJ1-2, with D unresolved. V was cut by 5 bases and J by 4 bases, with 8 bases left in between. The CDR3 extends over 11 amino acids. Germline values: CDR1 DFQATT, CDR2 SNEGSKA (reference sequence). CDR3 region: CSAGQSYGYTF. In DNA, the CDR3 is TGCAGTGCTGGGCAGAGCTATGGCTACACCTTC.

This clonotype was counted many times. The chain is built from TRBV7-9 and TRBJ1-4; perhaps TRBD1 as D (5 bases). This CDR3 spans 14 amino acids. The germline V gene has CDR1 SEHNR and CDR2 FQNEAQ (reference sequence). V was shortened by 4 bases and J by 5 bases, with 11 bases between the two germline ends. DNA for the CDR3: TGTGCCAGCAGCTCGGGACGGCGAAATGAAAAACTGTTTTTT. It codes for CASSSGRRNEKLFF.

This clonotype turned up a few times. The chain joins TRBV27 to TRBJ1-5; possibly TRBD1 for D (6 bases). The ends were cut back, 8 bases at V and 6 bases at J, with 17 bases in the middle. This CDR3 spans 14 amino acids. Per the germline V gene, CDR1 is MNHEY and CDR2 is SMNVEV (reference sequence). The CDR3 region is CASSGAVHGQPQHF. The CDR3 nucleotides read TGTGCCAGCTCAGGGGCGGTCCACGGTCAGCCCCAGCATTTT.

This clonotype occurred once. V usage is TRBV20-1 and J usage is TRBJ1-2, with D perhaps TRBD1 (6 bases). Germline CDR1 DFQATT, CDR2 SNEGSKA (reference sequence). Deletions cut 6 bases from V and 4 bases from J, with 18 bases between. This CDR3 is 14 amino acids long. As DNA, the CDR3 is TGCAGTGCCTCCTGGTCAGGGGCGGGCTATGGCTACACCTTC. Translating gives CSASWSGAGYGYTF.

About this clonotype: Since a much larger clone is just one base distant, this may be a read error. The chain joins TRBV5-4 to TRBJ2-1, with a possible D match to TRBD2 (6 bases). Per germline, CDR1 SGHNT and CDR2 YYREEE (reference sequence). Trimming shortened V by 4 bases and J by 10 bases, and 18 bases separated the two germline ends. The CDR3 consists of 14 residues. This CDR3 is CASSTPTRGSEQFF. CDR3 bases: TGTGCCAGCAGCACACCGACTAGAGGTAGCGAGCAGTTCTTC.

The chain carries TRBV7-8 and TRBJ1-4, with D perhaps matching TRBD1 (6 bases). The CDR3 has 15 residues. V was pared by 1 base and J by 9 bases, with 15 bases between. CDR1 and CDR2 from the germline V gene are SGHVS and FQNEAQ. DNA for the CDR3: TGTGCCAGCAGCTTAGACGCCCTCGGGGGGCAAAAACTGTTTTTT. It codes for CASSLDALGGQKLFF.

This clonotype was seen a few times. The chain recombines TRBV20-1 with TRBJ1-4, with 10 bases lining up with TRBD1. The CDR3 spans 12 residues. The ends lost 7 bases at V and 7 bases at J; junction bases unmatched: 3. Germline CDR1 reads DFQATT; CDR2 reads SNEGSKA (reference sequence). In nucleotides, the CDR3 is TGCAGTGGAGGACAGGGGGGTGAAAAACTGTTTTTT. Its translation is CSGGQGGEKLFF.

J is TRBJ2-5 and V is TRBV14, with unresolved D. Trimming removed 4 bases at V and 2 bases at J, with 14 bases between. The CDR3 has 15 amino acids. CDR1 is SGHDN, CDR2 FVKESK, per germline. CDR3 region: CASSPRSATQETQYF. CDR3 nucleotide sequence: TGTGCCAGCAGCCCGAGGAGCGCAACACAAGAGACCCAGTACTTC.

This clonotype was seen just once. V is TRBV11-2 and J is TRBJ1-2; 7 nucleotides align to TRBD1. The germline gives CDR1 SGHAT, CDR2 FQNNGV. Trimming at V came to 7 bases and at J to 1 base, leaving 3 bases not matched to a gene. The CDR3 length is 13 residues. The CDR3 sequence is CASTGGNNYGYTF. CDR3 nucleotide sequence: TGTGCCAGCACAGGGGGGAATAACTATGGCTACACCTTC.

This clonotype was seen at least ten times. V gene TRBV6-7 combines with J gene TRBJ2-7, with D possibly called TRBD1 or TRBD2 (5 bases each). TRBV6-7 is marked as an open reading frame, function uncertain. The ends were cut back, 4 bases at V and 3 bases at J, with 22 bases in the middle. This CDR3 contains 17 residues. The DNA of the CDR3 is TGTGCCAGCAGTTCCCACCGGGGTGTACGGGACGACTACGAGCAGTACTTC. As protein: CASSSHRGVRDDYEQYF.

This clonotype has a count of ten or more. The chain has TRBV2 and TRBJ2-5; 9 nucleotides align to TRBD1. There are 14 residues in the CDR3. Germline loops: CDR1 SNHLY, CDR2 FYNNEI. J lost 5 bases, V lost 6 bases, and 7 bases had no gene match. In nucleotides, the CDR3 is TGTGCCAGCAGCCGGGACAGGGAGGGTGAGACCCAGTACTTC. This translates into CASSRDREGETQYF.